This paragraph covers one T cell receptor beta chain sequence. The CDR3 loop spans 13 amino acids. Germline V gene lookup returns CDR1 MNHEY and CDR2 SMNVEV (reference sequence). V gave up 3 bases and J gave up 6 bases, with 9 bases separating them. The data stem from a study of blood T cell repertoires in COVID-19. Across the whole study: From the United States, Italy and Spain came samples of acute and convalescent COVID-19. Sources were T cells, B-cell-depleted T cells, or PBMCs; the material itself was cDNA or gDNA.

As handled by the study authors: Nucleated cell counts were estimated from reference gene primer amplification. This table comes from immunoSEQ multiplex PCR, and its TCRdb copy is limited to in-frame clones, with some not included. From that table come the V and J calls and clone size; the DNA was used to work out D and trimming. The table includes roughly 90,000 clones, about 87% detected once. The gene calls are TRBV27 and TRBJ1-5; unclear D gene. The sample taken for sequencing was peripheral blood. The source is a human donor in a cohort sampled during active COVID-19. The CDR3 DNA is TGTGCCAGCAGTTTCTCCGCGGGTCAGCCCCAGCATTTT. The encoded protein is CASSFSAGQPQHF.